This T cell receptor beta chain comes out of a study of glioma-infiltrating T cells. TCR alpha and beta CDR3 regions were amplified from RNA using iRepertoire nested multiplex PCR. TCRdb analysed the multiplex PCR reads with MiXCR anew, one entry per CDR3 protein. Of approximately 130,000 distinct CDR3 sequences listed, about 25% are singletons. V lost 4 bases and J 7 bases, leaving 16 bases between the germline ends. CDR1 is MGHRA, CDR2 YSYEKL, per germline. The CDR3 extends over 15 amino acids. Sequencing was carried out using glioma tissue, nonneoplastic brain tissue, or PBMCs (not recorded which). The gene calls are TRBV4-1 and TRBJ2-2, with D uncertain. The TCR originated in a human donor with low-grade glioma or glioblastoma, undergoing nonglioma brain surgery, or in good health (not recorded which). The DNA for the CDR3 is TGCGCCAGCAGCCCCCCTTCCTTAGCTGGCGGGGAGCTGTTTTTT. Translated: CASSPPSLAGGELFF.